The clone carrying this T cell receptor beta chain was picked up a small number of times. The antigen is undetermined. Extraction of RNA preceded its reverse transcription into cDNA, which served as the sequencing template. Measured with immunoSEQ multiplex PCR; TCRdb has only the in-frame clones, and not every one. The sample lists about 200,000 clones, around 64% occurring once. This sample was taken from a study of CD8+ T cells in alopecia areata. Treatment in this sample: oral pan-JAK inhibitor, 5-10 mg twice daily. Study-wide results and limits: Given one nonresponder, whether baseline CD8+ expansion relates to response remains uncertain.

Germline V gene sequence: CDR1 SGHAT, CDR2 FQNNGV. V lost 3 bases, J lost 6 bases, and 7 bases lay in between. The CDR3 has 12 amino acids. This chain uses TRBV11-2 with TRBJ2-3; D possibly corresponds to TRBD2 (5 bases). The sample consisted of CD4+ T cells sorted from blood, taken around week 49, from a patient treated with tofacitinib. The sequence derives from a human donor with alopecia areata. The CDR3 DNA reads TGTGCCAGCAGCTTTCGAGGGGATACGCAGTATTTT. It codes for CASSFRGDTQYF.